This T cell receptor (beta chain) was retrieved from a study of PD-1 blockade in classical Hodgkin lymphoma. Study results and limitations: Partial responders and progressors had significantly lower baseline TCR diversity.

Libraries were prepared by immunoSEQ multiplex PCR; TCRdb keeps only in-frame clonotypes and omits some of them. The sample has over 20,000 clones, around 70% seen once. All the patients suffered relapse after autologous stem cell transplantation, and brentuximab vedotin exposure differed. This clone was detected only once. The antigen is unknown. This CDR3 is 14 amino acids long. V was pared by 0 bases and J by 2 bases, with 7 bases between. Looked up from germline, CDR1 is MGHRA and CDR2 is YSYEKL. The receptor comes from a human donor with classical Hodgkin lymphoma. The starting material was peripheral blood mononuclear cells (PBMCs), obtained before the second cycle of nivolumab. The genes are TRBV4-1 and TRBJ2-5; tentatively, D is TRBD1 (5 bases). The CDR3 region is CASSQDWTQETQYF. CDR3 in DNA: TGCGCCAGCAGCCAAGATTGGACACAAGAGACCCAGTACTTC.